The clone carrying this T cell receptor (beta chain) has a single count. At one end the junction does not follow the germline gene, possibly because of a read error. The CDR3 runs 14 residues. Germline V gene data show CDR1 as MGHDK and CDR2 as SYGVNS. This sample was taken from a study of CD8+CD57+ T cells in acquired aplastic anemia. Across the whole study: Sorted CD4+ and CD8+ cells yielded DNA averaging around 3.2 ug.

Flow cytometry had shown expanded CD8+CD57+ cells in the patients chosen for sequencing. It was genomic DNA that served as the template for profiling TCR beta VDJ and CDR3. A single record per CDR3 protein comes from TCRdb applying MiXCR to the reads. The table has 200,000 to 300,000 distinct CDR3 sequences, more than 40% seen once; the top ten hold less than 9%. The gene calls are TRBV25-1 and TRBJ2-7; TRBD1 aligns across 11 bases. Specimen: sorted CD4+, CD8+, or CD8+CD57+ T cells (not recorded which) from PBMCs. The receptor was isolated from a human donor with aplastic anemia. CDR3 loop: CASSQDRGRGEQYF. The CDR3 bases are TGCGCCAGCAGCCAGGACAGGGGGCGAGGTGAGCAGTACTTC.